These 32 T cell receptor beta chains originate from one sample sequenced in a study of T cell repertoires in cytomegalovirus infection (dated by TCRdb to the late 2010s). Their antigens remain unidentified. Sequenced on an Illumina HiSeq 1500. TCRdb trimmed public reads at Q25 via fastp, called clones via MiXCR and kept in-frame beta chains. Entries are consolidated by CDR3 protein sequence, retaining the most common genes and DNA. This sample lists hundreds of thousands of distinct CDR3 sequences; more than 25% were detected once. The ten largest clones represent 11% to 15% of the sample. Reading the label with the study, this specimen's treatment or condition is: in vitro stimulation with specific CMV peptide epitopes to enrich CMV-specific T cells. The material sequenced was cultured CD8+ T cells from PBMCs, taken from culture after CMV antigen stimulation. All receptors come from a human donor in good health (CMV status not recorded). Some clones in this sample may be carry-over from other donors' samples.

Regarding this clonotype: The junction and the germline gene differ at one end; a read error may be behind it. Here the CDR3 reads CASSPRTSGSYNEQFF. CDR3 bases: TGTGCCAGCAGCCCCCGGACTAGCGGGTCCTACAATGAGCAGTTCTTC. V is TRBV5-1 and J is TRBJ2-1; 11 bases fit TRBD2. This CDR3 spans 16 amino acids. Germline V lookup: CDR1 SGHRS, CDR2 YFSETQ. Variable domain in full (rest from reference TRBV5-1 and TRBJ2-1): KAGVTQTPRYLIKTRGQQVTLSCSPISGHRSVSWYQQTPGQGLQFLFEYFSETQRNKGNFPGRFSGRQFSNSRSEMNVSTLELGDSALYLCASSPRTSGSYNEQFFGPGTRLTVL.

In its sample, this clonotype was seen many times. The chain links TRBV7-8 to TRBJ1-2; D not resolved. In germline, CDR1 is SGHVS, CDR2 FQNEAQ. The CDR3 runs 14 residues. Trimming removed 2 bases at V and 6 bases at J, with 13 bases between. The CDR3 DNA reads TGTGCCAGCAGCTTAACGCCGCTAAGGGATGGCTACACCTTC. Protein product: CASSLTPLRDGYTF.

This clonotype has only a few counts. The rearrangement uses TRBV20-1 and TRBJ2-7; a weak D match, TRBD2 (6 bases). Germline assignment: CDR1 DFQATT and CDR2 SNEGSKA (reference sequence). V lost 0 bases, J lost 0 bases, and 12 bases lay in between. This CDR3 spans 15 amino acids. The CDR3 sequence is CSARDRETSSYEQYV. CDR3 nucleotides: TGCAGTGCTAGAGACAGAGAGACTAGCTCCTACGAGCAGTACGTC.

This clonotype has a handful of counts. The CDR3 DNA follows: TGTGCCAGCAGCTCCGAGGGGGCATGGACTGAAGCTTTCTTT. Protein product: CASSSEGAWTEAFF. The V call is TRBV7-9, the J call TRBJ1-1, with TRBD1 matching over 7 bases. Germline trimming cut 4 bases from V and 5 bases from J; bases unmatched to any gene: 7. Germline-derived CDR1 and CDR2 are SEHNR and FQNEAQ (reference sequence). The CDR3 covers 14 residues.

This clonotype was counted at least ten times. CDR3 in DNA: TGTGCCAGCAGCTTAAGTGACTCCAGCACAGATACGCAGTATTTT. Translating it yields CASSLSDSSTDTQYF. The chain has TRBV7-8 and TRBJ2-3; D ambiguous. This CDR3 has 15 residues. V was shortened by 2 bases and J by 0 bases, with 9 bases between the two germline ends. Germline V gene data show CDR1 as SGHVS and CDR2 as FQNEAQ.

In its sample, this clonotype was seen a few times. The chain joins TRBV28 to TRBJ2-5, with 11 bases matching TRBD1. The CDR3 totals 18 residues. Per germline, CDR1 MDHEN and CDR2 SYDVKM. CDR3 protein: CRSSRDRGARPRPETQYF. In DNA form, the CDR3 reads TGTCGTAGTTCCAGGGACAGGGGGGCTCGCCCTCGCCCAGAGACCCAGTACTTC.

This clonotype was recorded many times. The V gene is TRBV12-3 or TRBV12-4, the J gene TRBJ2-7; D is tentatively TRBD1 or TRBD2 (5 bases each). This CDR3 contains 16 residues. V gave up 1 base and J gave up 5 bases, with 18 bases separating them. The CDR3 DNA is TGTGCCAGCAGTTTAGGAGGGGCCCCTCACCGGGACGAGCAGTACGTC. This codes for CASSLGGAPHRDEQYV.

The gene calls are TRBV6-2 or TRBV6-3 and TRBJ2-5; TRBD2 agrees at 7 bases. V was pared by 2 bases and J by 3 bases, with 6 bases of the junction left unmatched. Germline V gene sequence: CDR1 MNHEY, CDR2 SVGEGT. The CDR3 has 15 residues. CDR3 in DNA: TGTGCCAGCAGTTACGTTGGTGCGGGAGAAGAGACCCAGTACTTC. Translating it yields CASSYVGAGEETQYF.

The V call is TRBV3-1, the J call TRBJ2-1; the D is unclear. CDR3 length equals 12 residues. V lost 2 bases, J lost 11 bases, and 10 bases lay in between. CDR1 LGHDT and CDR2 YNNKEL come from the germline V gene (reference sequence). DNA of the CDR3: TGTGCCAGCAGCCAACCCAATGGTAAGCAGTTCTTC. Its protein is CASSQPNGKQFF.

The V call is TRBV6-2 or TRBV6-3, the J call TRBJ2-5, with 7 nucleotides matching TRBD1. V lost 6 bases to trimming and J lost 4 bases; unmatched junction nucleotides: 8. Per the germline V gene, CDR1 is MNHEY and CDR2 is SVGEGT. This CDR3 spans 14 amino acids. The CDR3 sequence: CASRDLTGTETQYF. CDR3 in DNA: TGTGCCAGCAGAGACCTGACAGGGACAGAGACCCAGTACTTC.

This chain joins TRBV7-8 and TRBJ2-5, with a weak D call TRBD1 (5 bases). V lost 5 bases and J 7 bases, leaving 17 bases between the germline ends. CDR3 size: 14 residues. CDR1 and CDR2 (germline): SGHVS, FQNEAQ. In nucleotides, the CDR3 is TGTGCCAGCAGCCTGTCGGACAAATGGGGGACCCAGTACTTC. It translates to CASSLSDKWGTQYF.

The chain joins TRBV28 to TRBJ1-1; D remains ambiguous. There are 16 residues in the CDR3. Germline CDR1 MDHEN, CDR2 SYDVKM. V lost 5 bases, J lost 1 base, and 17 bases lay in between. CDR3 nucleotides: TGTGCCAGCAGTCCGCCTCAGGTCCCAGCGAACACTGAAGCTTTCTTT. Amino acid sequence: CASSPPQVPANTEAFF.

The table lists this clonotype with many counts. The chain combines TRBV6-1 with TRBJ1-1; maybe TRBD1 (6 bases). The CDR3 has 14 residues. Germline V gene lookup returns CDR1 MNHNS and CDR2 SASEGT. V lost 3 bases to trimming and J lost 0 bases, with 8 bases between them. This CDR3 reads CASSDGQMNTEAFF. The CDR3 DNA follows: TGTGCCAGCAGTGATGGACAGATGAACACTGAAGCTTTCTTT.

The rearrangement uses TRBV7-6 and TRBJ1-3; unclear D gene. From germline, CDR1 is SGHVS and CDR2 FNYEAQ. Trimming pared 5 bases from V and 0 bases from J, leaving 23 bases between. The CDR3 contains 19 residues. This CDR3 is CASSPTDRALSSSGNTIYF. The CDR3 DNA is TGTGCCAGCAGCCCGACGGACCGGGCTTTATCGAGCTCTGGAAACACCATATATTTT.

This clonotype has a handful of counts. The genes are TRBV6-5 and TRBJ1-5; D gene unclear. The V gene lost 0 bases and the J gene lost 6 bases, with 9 bases spanning the gap. CDR1 and CDR2 from the germline V gene are MNHEY and SVGAGI. The CDR3 loop spans 14 amino acids. CDR3 in DNA: TGTGCCAGCAGTTACTCCAGCGGGGTTCAGCCCCAGCATTTT. This sequence encodes CASSYSSGVQPQHF.

Only one count was recorded for this clonotype. V gene TRBV20-1 combines with J gene TRBJ1-2, with a tentative D call TRBD1 (5 bases). V gave up 1 base and J gave up 5 bases, with 11 bases separating them. This CDR3 region has 13 residues. CDR1 and CDR2 (germline): DFQATT, SNEGSKA (reference sequence). Written as DNA, the CDR3 is TGCAGTGCTAGAGTGGGGACTCTATATGGCTACACCTTC. Protein: CSARVGTLYGYTF.

In its sample, this clonotype was seen a few times. V is TRBV5-4 and J is TRBJ2-3; possible D gene TRBD1, 6 bases. CDR1 SGHNT and CDR2 YYREEE come from the germline V gene (reference sequence). V lost 0 bases, J lost 6 bases, and 11 bases lay in between. The CDR3 loop spans 14 amino acids. The CDR3 loop reads CASSLEQGGDTQYF. CDR3 nucleotide sequence: TGTGCCAGCAGCTTGGAACAGGGTGGGGATACGCAGTATTTT.

This clonotype showed up just a few times. CDR3 nucleotide sequence: TGTGCCAGCAGCTGGGCCCGTGGACGGATCAACTATGGCTACACCTTC. It translates to CASSWARGRINYGYTF. The V and J genes are TRBV5-8 and TRBJ1-2; no clear D. From germline, CDR1 is SGHTS and CDR2 YDEGEE. V was shortened by 3 bases and J by 2 bases, with 17 bases between the two germline ends. The CDR3 totals 16 residues.

The table lists this clonotype with many counts. This chain links TRBV5-6 with TRBJ2-2; D is unresolved. V lost 1 base to trimming and J lost 6 bases, with 4 bases between them. Looked up from germline, CDR1 is SGHDT and CDR2 is YYEEEE. This CDR3 comprises 12 residues. CDR3 in DNA: TGTGCCAGCAGCTTGTATCCCGGGGAGCTGTTTTTT. It encodes CASSLYPGELFF.

This clonotype was detected a few times. CDR3 sequence: CSASWVGELFF. CDR3 nucleotides: TGCAGTGCTAGTTGGGTCGGGGAGCTGTTTTTT. The chain joins TRBV20-1 to TRBJ2-2, with D hard to call. CDR3 size: 11 residues. V lost 3 bases, J lost 7 bases, and 6 bases lay in between. The germline V gene has CDR1 DFQATT and CDR2 SNEGSKA (reference sequence).

This clonotype was seen a few times. The chain joins TRBV12-5 to TRBJ2-3; TRBD2 matches at 12 bases. The V and J ends lost 0 bases and 2 bases, in that order; junction bases with no gene match: 9. Germline lookup yields CDR1 LGHNT and CDR2 FRNRAP. This CDR3 is built from 19 residues. CDR3 in DNA: TGTGCTAGTGGTTTGGTAGGGGAGTCTAGCGGGGGGGCCACAGATACGCAGTATTTT. Translated, it gives CASGLVGESSGGATDTQYF.

This chain uses TRBV6-5 with TRBJ2-7, with 7 nucleotides matching TRBD1. Germline V gene lookup returns CDR1 MNHEY and CDR2 SVGAGI. The CDR3 spans 14 residues. V shed 5 bases, J shed 2 bases, and the junction held 6 bases outside the gene matches. The CDR3 loop is CASSTRDSPYEQYV. The CDR3, as DNA: TGTGCCAGCAGTACTCGGGACAGCCCCTACGAGCAGTACGTC.

The chain combines TRBV7-9 with TRBJ2-1; no clear D gene. Germline values: CDR1 SEHNR, CDR2 FQNEAQ (reference sequence). Trimming left V 5 bases short and J 8 bases short, with 7 bases between. The CDR3 extends over 11 amino acids. The CDR3 region is CASSRLDEQFF. In nucleotides, the CDR3 is TGTGCCAGCAGCCGGTTGGATGAGCAGTTCTTC. Supplemented by reference TRBV7-9 and TRBJ2-1, the full variable domain reads DTGVSQNPRHKITKRGQNVTFRCDPISEHNRLYWYRQTLGQGPEFLTYFQNEAQLEKSRLLSDRFSAERPKGSFSTLEIQRTEQGDSAMYLCASSRLDEQFFGPGTRLTVL.

The chain combines TRBV10-3 with TRBJ2-7; 9 nucleotides line up with TRBD1. CDR1 is ENHRY, CDR2 SYGVKD, per germline. The CDR3 length is 12 residues. V lost 7 bases and J lost 4; bases outside the gene matches: 2. For the CDR3, the DNA is TGTGCCATCACCGGACAGGGGTACGAGCAGTACTTC. Translating gives CAITGQGYEQYF.

The chain is built from TRBV4-1 and TRBJ2-3; tentatively, D is TRBD2 (5 bases). Germline V lookup: CDR1 MGHRA, CDR2 YSYEKL. Trimming cost V 0 bases and J 10 bases, with 14 bases left between them. This CDR3 comprises 14 residues. CDR3 nucleotides: TGCGCCAGCAGCCAAGATAGTGGACTCGTCTCGCAGTATTTT. Residues: CASSQDSGLVSQYF.

The sample holds a few counts of this clonotype. The chain has TRBV27 and TRBJ1-6; D remains unclear. V lost 4 bases and J lost 4, with 11 bases in between. The CDR3 totals 15 residues. CDR1 is MNHEY, CDR2 SMNVEV, per germline (reference sequence). CDR3 nucleotide sequence: TGTGCCAGCAGTTATGGGTTAATATATAATTCACCCCTCCACTTT. Encoded protein: CASSYGLIYNSPLHF.

J is TRBJ1-6 and V is TRBV7-9, with a possible D match to TRBD1 (5 bases). V was cut by 1 base and J by 7 bases, with 11 bases left in between. This CDR3 is built from 15 residues. Germline V lookup: CDR1 SEHNR, CDR2 FQNEAQ (reference sequence). The CDR3 sequence is CASSLETVANSPLHF. The CDR3, as DNA: TGTGCCAGCAGCTTAGAGACAGTCGCCAATTCACCCCTCCACTTT.

Ten or more counts support this clonotype. J is TRBJ2-2 and V is TRBV12-5; 7 positions agree with TRBD1. The CDR3 sequence is 17 residues long. Looked up from germline, CDR1 is LGHNT and CDR2 is FRNRAP. J was trimmed by 5 bases and V by 0 bases; bases with no gene match: 9. CDR3 residues: CASGLVLGTALTGELFF. Written as DNA, the CDR3 is TGTGCTAGTGGTTTGGTACTGGGGACAGCACTTACCGGGGAGCTGTTTTTT.

The CDR3 region is CASSTGTVWGYTF. The CDR3 coding sequence is TGTGCCAGCAGCACGGGGACAGTCTGGGGCTACACCTTC. V gene TRBV7-9 combines with J gene TRBJ1-2, with TRBD1 identical over 7 bases. V lost 5 bases to trimming and J lost 8 bases; unmatched junction nucleotides: 8. CDR1 and CDR2 from the germline V gene are SEHNR and FQNEAQ (reference sequence). CDR3 length equals 13 residues. Based on the CDR3 plus reference TRBV7-9 and TRBJ1-2, the full variable domain is DTGVSQNPRHKITKRGQNVTFRCDPISEHNRLYWYRQTLGQGPEFLTYFQNEAQLEKSRLLSDRFSAERPKGSFSTLEIQRTEQGDSAMYLCASSTGTVWGYTFGSGTRLTVV.

This clonotype was observed once. The chain employs TRBV7-9 and TRBJ2-2; a weak D match, TRBD2 (5 bases). The CDR3 extends over 15 amino acids. With 0 bases removed from V and 6 bases from J, the gap between germline ends came to 11 bases. Germline loops: CDR1 SEHNR, CDR2 FQNEAQ (reference sequence). The CDR3 is CASSLALGAPGELFF. The CDR3 nucleotides are TGTGCCAGCAGCTTAGCGCTGGGAGCCCCCGGGGAGCTGTTTTTT.

This sequence joins TRBV7-3 and TRBJ2-2, with a weak D call TRBD1 (7 bases). The germline V and J ends were trimmed by 2 bases and 7 bases, with 14 bases remaining between them. Germline V gene sequence: CDR1 SGHTA, CDR2 FQGTGA. The CDR3 has 15 residues. For the CDR3, the DNA is TGTGCCAGCAGCTTAGGAAACAGGGGAGGCGGGGAGCTGTTTTTT. It yields the protein CASSLGNRGGGELFF. Drawing the rest from reference TRBV7-3 and TRBJ2-2, the complete variable domain is GAGVSQTPSNKVTEKGKYVELRCDPISGHTALYWYRQSLGQGPEFLIYFQGTGAADDSGLPNDRFFAVRPEGSVSTLKIQRTERGDSAVYLCASSLGNRGGGELFFGEGSRLTVL.

This clonotype came up a few times. The chain recombines TRBV7-8 with TRBJ2-7; D is undetermined. V was trimmed by 1 base and J by 0 bases, leaving 7 bases between them. CDR3 length equals 14 residues. CDR1 and CDR2 (germline): SGHVS, FQNEAQ. This CDR3 is CASSLEHYSYEQYF. CDR3 nucleotide sequence: TGTGCCAGCAGCTTAGAACACTACTCCTACGAGCAGTACTTC.